Listed below are T cell receptor beta chains from one sample, sequenced in a study of blood T cell repertoires in COVID-19. Sequencing used immunoSEQ multiplex PCR; TCRdb keeps in-frame clones, though not all of them. The sample contains 280,000 or so clones, approximately 83% of which appear only once. Sequenced sample: peripheral blood. Receptors were obtained from a woman aged 25 to 39 who had recovered from COVID-19. CDR3s include the opening cysteine and the closing phenylalanine or tryptophan. D genes are given only for firm matches. Expanded clones are given a class, and other clones once, few, many or no size at all.

TRBV5-1	-	-	TRBJ1-1	CASSLGGPNMNTEAFF	TGCGCCAGCAGCTTGGGGGGCCCGAATATGAACACTGAAGCTTTCTTT
TRBV19	TRBD1	-	TRBJ1-2	CASSMGGQGANYGYTF	TGTGCCAGTAGTATGGGAGGACAGGGGGCGAACTATGGCTACACCTTC
TRBV9	TRBD1	-	TRBJ2-4	CASSAGGQGVNIQYF	TGTGCCAGCAGCGCCGGCGGACAGGGAGTAAACATTCAGTACTTC
TRBV14	TRBD1	-	TRBJ1-6	CASSQVTQGASPLHF	TGTGCCAGCAGCCAAGTTACTCAGGGGGCCTCACCCCTCCACTTT
TRBV4-3	TRBD2	-	TRBJ2-3	CASSQLTSGTDTQYF	TGCGCCAGCAGCCAGTTGACTAGCGGCACAGATACGCAGTATTTT
TRBV18	TRBD1	-	TRBJ1-2	CASSPETGSYGYTF	TGTGCCAGCTCACCCGAGACAGGGAGTTATGGCTACACCTTC
TRBV6-4	TRBD2	-	TRBJ2-7	CASSALGGGTYEQYF	TGTGCCAGCAGCGCCCTCGGGGGGGGCACCTACGAGCAGTACTTC
TRBV3-1/TRBV3-2	-	-	TRBJ2-7	CASSQGPKQYF	TGTGCCAGCAGCCAAGGGCCAAAGCAGTACTTC
TRBV28	-	once	TRBJ2-2	CASSFGGHTITGELFF	TGTGCCAGCAGTTTTGGTGGACACACAATCACCGGGGAGCTGTTTTTT
TRBV21-1	-	-	TRBJ2-5	CASSKSNKSWGVNSQETQYF	TGTGCCAGCAGCAAATCTAACAAGTCCTGGGGGGTAAACTCACAAGAGACCCAGTACTTC
TRBV27	-	few	TRBJ1-1	CASSLAANLNINTEAFF	TGTGCCAGCAGTTTAGCGGCCAACCTAAACATCAACACTGAAGCTTTCTTT
TRBV6-5	TRBD2	-	TRBJ2-7	CASSMVAGYEQYF	TGTGCCAGCTCGATGGTAGCGGGCTACGAGCAGTACTTC
TRBV11-3	TRBD1	-	TRBJ2-3	CASSLAGHRGGTDTQYF	TGTGCCAGCAGCTTAGCGGGACACAGGGGCGGCACAGATACGCAGTATTTT
TRBV11-2	TRBD2	-	TRBJ2-1	CASTIGTSGIYEQFF	TGTGCCAGCACAATAGGGACTAGCGGGATCTATGAGCAGTTCTTC
TRBV2	TRBD1	-	TRBJ2-1	CASSEGDRGLWNEQFF	TGTGCCAGCAGTGAAGGCGACAGGGGGTTATGGAATGAGCAGTTCTTC
TRBV12-5	-	-	TRBJ1-1	CASGLVLGENTEAFF	TGTGCTAGTGGTTTGGTTTTGGGAGAGAACACTGAAGCTTTCTTT
TRBV3-1/TRBV3-2	-	-	TRBJ1-1	CASSLATEGGLNTEAFF	TGTGCCAGCAGCCTCGCGACCGAGGGAGGCTTGAACACTGAAGCTTTCTTT
TRBV7-2	-	-	TRBJ1-5	CASSEQVGGNQPQHF	TGTGCCAGCAGCGAACAGGTTGGAGGCAATCAGCCCCAGCATTTT
TRBV5-6	-	-	TRBJ2-1	CASSLYRGVELYNEQFF	TGTGCCAGCAGCTTATATCGAGGTGTCGAGCTGTACAATGAGCAGTTCTTC
TRBV9	TRBD1	-	TRBJ2-1	CASSLTGVTYNEQFF	TGTGCCAGCAGCCTGACAGGGGTCACCTACAATGAGCAGTTCTTC
TRBV24-1	-	-	TRBJ2-2	CATNPGTGELFF	TGTGCCACCAACCCAGGTACCGGGGAGCTGTTTTTT
TRBV11-2	-	-	TRBJ2-2	CASRPLGEVPNTGELFF	TGTGCCAGCAGACCCTTGGGGGAGGTACCGAACACCGGGGAGCTGTTTTTT
TRBV19	-	few	TRBJ1-1	CASSTNVIGGTFMNTEAFF	TGTGCCAGTAGTACCAACGTAATAGGGGGAACCTTCATGAACACTGAAGCTTTCTTT
TRBV6-4	-	-	TRBJ1-1	CASSDSAGVTEAFF	TGTGCCAGCAGTGACTCAGCAGGGGTTACTGAAGCTTTCTTT
TRBV5-6	TRBD1	-	TRBJ1-2	CASSLVGTGSSGYTF	TGTGCCAGCAGCTTGGTAGGGACAGGGAGCTCTGGCTACACCTTC
TRBV6-5	-	-	TRBJ2-1	CASSPTGGIHNEQFF	TGTGCCAGCAGCCCCACTGGGGGGATACACAATGAGCAGTTCTTC
TRBV5-8	-	-	TRBJ2-4	CASIGAAKNIQYF	TGTGCCAGCATAGGGGCAGCCAAAAACATTCAGTACTTC
TRBV27	-	-	TRBJ1-3	CASSFQRGNTIYF	TGTGCCAGCAGTTTTCAACGGGGAAACACCATATATTTT
TRBV18	-	-	TRBJ1-1	CASSQSRGTEAFF	TGTGCCAGCTCACAAAGCCGCGGCACTGAAGCTTTCTTT
TRBV3-1/TRBV3-2	-	-	TRBJ2-7	CASSQEQGRGNEQYF	TGTGCCAGCAGCCAAGAGCAGGGTCGGGGGAACGAGCAGTACTTC
TRBV19	-	many	TRBJ1-5	CASSIVQGLPLRQPQHF	TGTGCCAGTAGTATAGTCCAGGGTCTCCCCCTACGGCAGCCCCAGCATTTT
TRBV5-1	-	-	TRBJ1-2	CASSPSGPGYTF	TGCGCCAGCAGCCCTAGCGGGCCGGGCTACACCTTC
TRBV2	-	-	TRBJ2-1	CASIQVARDEQFF	TGTGCCAGCATCCAGGTCGCGCGGGATGAGCAGTTCTTC
TRBV3-1/TRBV3-2	-	-	TRBJ2-2	CASSQEVANTGELFF	TGTGCCAGCAGCCAAGAGGTAGCGAACACCGGGGAGCTGTTTTTT
TRBV2	-	-	TRBJ1-3	CASSDRGYTIYF	TGTGCCAGCAGTGACAGGGGCTACACCATATATTTT
TRBV14	-	-	TRBJ1-1	CASSQDFRRAFF	TGTGCCAGCAGCCAAGATTTCCGTCGGGCTTTCTTT
TRBV10-3	-	-	TRBJ1-4	CATQGYGNEKLFF	TGTGCCACCCAGGGGTACGGTAATGAAAAACTGTTTTTT
TRBV3-1/TRBV3-2	TRBD1	once	TRBJ2-1	CASSQGSSRAGGPFF	TGTGCCAGCAGCCAAGGATCTTCGCGGGCAGGGGGTCCGTTCTTC
TRBV5-5	-	-	TRBJ1-3	CASSLAADTIYF	TGTGCCAGCAGCTTGGCCGCGGACACCATATATTTT
TRBV4-1	-	few	TRBJ2-7	CASSQVVSTAYEQYF	TGCGCCAGCAGCCAAGTAGTATCCACAGCCTACGAGCAGTACTTC
TRBV6-2/TRBV6-3	-	-	TRBJ1-3	CASSLSGISGNTIYF	TGTGCCAGCAGTTTGTCCGGGATCTCTGGAAACACCATATATTTT
TRBV7-2	-	-	TRBJ2-1	CASSNRQAYNEQFF	TGTGCCAGCAGCAACCGACAGGCGTACAATGAGCAGTTCTTC
TRBV19	TRBD1	-	TRBJ1-6	CASTGTGRSPLHF	TGTGCCAGCACAGGGACAGGGCGTTCACCCCTCCACTTT